This is a list of T cell receptor beta chains from one sample in a study of blood T cell repertoires in COVID-19. Some clones are missing from TCRdb's copy, which holds only in-frame ones; the method was immunoSEQ multiplex PCR. The sample consists of around 150,000 clones, 85% of them appearing once. The source material was peripheral blood. Receptor source: a human donor with acute or convalescent COVID-19. The donor label of this sample is uncertain. The CDR3 runs from the conserved cysteine through the conserved F or W. A D gene is named only where the DNA matches it firmly. Size values are once, few and many counts, or a class for expanded clones, and some rows have none.

clone_size	d_call	v_call	j_call	cdr3_aa	cdr3_nt
few	TRBD2	TRBV7-2	TRBJ2-1	CASSIGTSGWNEQFF	TGTGCCAGCAGCATCGGGACTAGCGGGTGGAATGAGCAGTTCTTC
NA	NA	TRBV19	TRBJ1-3	CASSIRAGNTIYF	TGTGCCAGTAGTATTCGAGCTGGAAACACCATATATTTT
NA	NA	TRBV4-1	TRBJ1-2	CASSQVHGNYGYTF	TGCGCCAGCAGCCAAGTGCACGGTAACTATGGCTACACCTTC
few	NA	TRBV10-3	TRBJ2-1	CAITGFGGQQFF	TGTGCCATCACTGGTTTTGGCGGTCAGCAGTTCTTC
NA	NA	TRBV27	TRBJ1-6	CASSFGGERNSPLHF	TGTGCCAGCAGTTTCGGGGGGGAGAGGAATTCACCCCTCCACTTT
NA	NA	TRBV15	TRBJ1-4	CATSPRTLSNEKLFF	TGTGCCACCAGCCCACGGACACTGAGTAATGAAAAACTGTTTTTT
NA	NA	TRBV4-2	TRBJ1-3	CASSLEGPTISGNTIYF	TGTGCCAGCAGCCTAGAAGGCCCAACTATCTCTGGAAACACCATATATTTT
NA	TRBD1	TRBV7-2	TRBJ1-1	CASSFWTGGYTEAFF	TGTGCCAGCAGCTTTTGGACAGGGGGCTACACTGAAGCTTTCTTT
NA	NA	TRBV7-8	TRBJ1-2	CASSRDSNYGYTF	TGTGCCAGCAGCCGGGACTCCAACTATGGCTACACCTTC
once	NA	TRBV19	TRBJ1-5	CASSIGRRGQPQHF	TGTGCCAGTAGTATAGGGCGCAGGGGTCAGCCCCAGCATTTT
once	NA	TRBV6-5	TRBJ1-6	CASSYMTGDNSPLHF	TGTGCCAGCAGTTACATGACAGGCGATAATTCACCCCTCCACTTT
NA	TRBD1	TRBV5-1	TRBJ1-2	CASSSLQGTPNYGYTF	TGCGCCAGCAGCTCGTTACAGGGGACTCCTAACTATGGCTACACCTTC
NA	NA	TRBV9	TRBJ2-1	CASSVEPFESEQFF	TGTGCCAGCAGCGTAGAACCTTTCGAGAGTGAGCAGTTCTTC
NA	NA	TRBV7-8	TRBJ2-7	CASSPNREQYF	TGTGCCAGCAGCCCGAACAGGGAGCAGTACTTC
NA	NA	TRBV19	TRBJ1-5	CASNRGQHQPQHF	TGTGCCAGTAACCGCGGACAGCACCAGCCCCAGCATTTT
NA	NA	TRBV19	TRBJ2-1	CATSDRSPYNEQFF	TGTGCCACCTCCGACAGGTCCCCCTACAATGAGCAGTTCTTC
NA	TRBD1	TRBV28	TRBJ1-4	CASSMDRAPTNEKLFF	TGTGCCAGCAGCATGGACAGGGCCCCAACTAATGAAAAACTGTTTTTT
NA	NA	TRBV12-3/TRBV12-4	TRBJ2-7	CASSSGSSEQYF	TGTGCCAGCAGCTCCGGTTCGTCCGAGCAGTACTTC
NA	NA	TRBV7-3	TRBJ2-2	CASTPAGELFF	TGTGCCAGCACCCCCGCCGGGGAGCTGTTTTTT
NA	NA	TRBV7-2	TRBJ1-2	CASIADRVTYGYTF	TGTGCCAGCATCGCGGACAGAGTAACCTATGGCTACACCTTC
NA	TRBD1	TRBV5-4	TRBJ1-2	CASSLGQGAMNYGYTF	TGTGCCAGCAGCTTGGGACAGGGGGCTATGAACTATGGCTACACCTTC
NA	NA	TRBV5-1	TRBJ1-1	CASSSGSLNTEAFF	TGCGCCAGCAGTTCCGGGAGCCTGAACACTGAAGCTTTCTTT
NA	NA	TRBV7-2	TRBJ1-6	CASSPSRGANNSPLHF	TGTGCCAGCAGCCCATCCCGGGGGGCCAATAATTCACCCCTCCACTTT
NA	TRBD1	TRBV7-9	TRBJ1-5	CASSLQGDQPQHF	TGTGCCAGCAGCTTACAGGGGGATCAGCCCCAGCATTTT
NA	NA	TRBV4-1	TRBJ1-6	CASSAGKGNSPLHF	TGCGCCAGCAGCGCGGGGAAGGGAAATTCACCCCTCCACTTT
NA	NA	TRBV18	TRBJ2-1	CASSPPPGNEQFF	TGTGCCAGCTCACCGCCGCCGGGGAATGAGCAGTTCTTC
NA	NA	TRBV29-1	TRBJ1-2	CSVDVNYGYTF	TGCAGCGTTGACGTCAACTATGGCTACACCTTC
NA	NA	TRBV5-4	TRBJ2-3	CASSQGGQGVTDTQYF	TGTGCCAGCAGCCAGGGTGGGCAAGGGGTCACAGATACGCAGTATTTT
few	TRBD1	TRBV19	TRBJ2-7	CASRTGQGSYEQYF	TGTGCCAGTAGGACGGGACAGGGATCCTACGAGCAGTACTTC
NA	TRBD1	TRBV7-2	TRBJ2-7	CASSFSGQTYEQYF	TGTGCCAGCAGCTTTTCGGGACAGACCTACGAGCAGTACTTC
NA	TRBD1	TRBV5-4	TRBJ2-3	CASSSGQGTDTQYF	TGTGCCAGCAGCTCCGGACAGGGGACAGATACGCAGTATTTT
few	NA	TRBV18	TRBJ2-5	CASSGGYQETQYF	TGTGCCAGCTCAGGGGGGTACCAAGAGACCCAGTACTTC